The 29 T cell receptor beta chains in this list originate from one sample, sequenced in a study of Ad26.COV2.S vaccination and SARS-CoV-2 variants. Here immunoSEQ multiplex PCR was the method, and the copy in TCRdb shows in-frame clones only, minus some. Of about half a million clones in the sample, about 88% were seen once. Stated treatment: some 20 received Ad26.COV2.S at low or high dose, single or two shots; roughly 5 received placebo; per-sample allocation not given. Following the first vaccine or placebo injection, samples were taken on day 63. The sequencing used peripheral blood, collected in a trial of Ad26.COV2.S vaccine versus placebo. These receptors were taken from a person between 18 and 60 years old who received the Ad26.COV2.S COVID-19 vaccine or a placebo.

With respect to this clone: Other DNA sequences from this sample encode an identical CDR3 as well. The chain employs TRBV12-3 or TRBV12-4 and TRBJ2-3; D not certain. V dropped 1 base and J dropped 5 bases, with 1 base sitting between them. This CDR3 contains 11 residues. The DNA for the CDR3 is TGTGCCAGCAGTTTAGGAGATACGCAGTATTTT. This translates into CASSLGDTQYF.

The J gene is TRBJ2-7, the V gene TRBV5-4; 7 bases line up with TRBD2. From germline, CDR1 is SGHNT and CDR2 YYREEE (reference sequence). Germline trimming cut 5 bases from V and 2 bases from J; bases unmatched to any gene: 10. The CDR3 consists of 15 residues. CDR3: CASSSGPSGTYEQYF. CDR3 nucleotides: TGTGCCAGCAGTTCCGGGCCTAGCGGCACCTACGAGCAGTACTTC.

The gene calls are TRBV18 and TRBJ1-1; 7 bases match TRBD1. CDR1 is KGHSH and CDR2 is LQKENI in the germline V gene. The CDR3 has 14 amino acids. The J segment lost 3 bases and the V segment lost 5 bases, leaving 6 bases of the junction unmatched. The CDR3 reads CASSNRGSDTEAFF. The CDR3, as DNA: TGTGCCAGCTCAAACAGGGGTTCGGACACTGAAGCTTTCTTT.

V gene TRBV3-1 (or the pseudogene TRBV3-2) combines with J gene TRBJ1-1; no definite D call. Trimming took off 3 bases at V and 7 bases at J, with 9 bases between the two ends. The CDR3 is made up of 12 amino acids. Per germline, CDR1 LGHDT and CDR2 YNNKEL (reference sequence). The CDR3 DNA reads TGTGCCAGCAGCCAGGGGTGGGGTGAAGCTTTCTTT. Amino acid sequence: CASSQGWGEAFF.

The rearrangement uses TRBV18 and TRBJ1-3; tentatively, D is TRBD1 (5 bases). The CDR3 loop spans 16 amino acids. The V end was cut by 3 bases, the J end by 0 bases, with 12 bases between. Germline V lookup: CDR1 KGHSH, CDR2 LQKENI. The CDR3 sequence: CASSPRDRHSGNTIYF. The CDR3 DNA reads TGTGCCAGCTCACCCCGGGACCGCCACTCTGGAAACACCATATATTTT.

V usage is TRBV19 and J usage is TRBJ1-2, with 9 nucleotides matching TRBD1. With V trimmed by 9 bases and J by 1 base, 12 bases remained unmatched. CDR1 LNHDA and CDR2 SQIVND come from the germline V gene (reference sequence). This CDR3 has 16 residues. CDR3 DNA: TGTGCCAGCGCAGTGGGACAGGGCCCCTATAACTATGGCTACACCTTC. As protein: CASAVGQGPYNYGYTF. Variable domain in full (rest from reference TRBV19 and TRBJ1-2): DGGITQSPKYLFRKEGQNVTLSCEQNLNHDAMYWYRQDPGQGLRLIYYSQIVNDFQKGDIAEGYSVSREKKESFPLTVTSAQKNPTAFYLCASAVGQGPYNYGYTFGSGTRLTVV.

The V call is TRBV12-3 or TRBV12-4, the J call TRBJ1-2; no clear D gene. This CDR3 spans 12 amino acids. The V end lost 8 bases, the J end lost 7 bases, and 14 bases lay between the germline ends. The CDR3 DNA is TGTGCCAGCGCCGGGGAGTATGGTGGCTACACCTTC. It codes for CASAGEYGGYTF.

This chain's CDR3 is CASSSVGGGDTQYF. CDR3 in DNA: TGTGCCAGCAGCTCAGTGGGAGGTGGAGATACGCAGTATTTT. This chain connects TRBV7-3 to TRBJ2-3; a weak D match, TRBD2 (6 bases). V was pared by 4 bases and J by 5 bases, with 13 bases between. Germline values: CDR1 SGHTA, CDR2 FQGTGA. The CDR3 has 14 amino acids. Looking up the rest from reference TRBV7-3 and TRBJ2-3 gives the full variable domain: GAGVSQTPSNKVTEKGKYVELRCDPISGHTALYWYRQSLGQGPEFLIYFQGTGAADDSGLPNDRFFAVRPEGSVSTLKIQRTERGDSAVYLCASSSVGGGDTQYFGPGTRLTVL.

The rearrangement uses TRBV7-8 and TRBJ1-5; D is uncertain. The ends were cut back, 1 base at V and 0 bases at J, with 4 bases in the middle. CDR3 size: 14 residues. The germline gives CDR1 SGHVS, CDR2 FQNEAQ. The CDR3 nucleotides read TGTGCCAGCAGCTTAGGATATAGCAATCAGCCCCAGCATTTT. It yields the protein CASSLGYSNQPQHF.

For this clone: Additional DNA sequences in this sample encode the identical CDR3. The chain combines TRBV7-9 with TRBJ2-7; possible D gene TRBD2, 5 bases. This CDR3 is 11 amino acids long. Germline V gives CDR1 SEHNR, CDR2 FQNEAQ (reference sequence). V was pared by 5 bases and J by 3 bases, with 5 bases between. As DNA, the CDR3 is TGTGCCAGCAGCCGGGACTACGAGCAGTACTTC. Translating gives CASSRDYEQYF.

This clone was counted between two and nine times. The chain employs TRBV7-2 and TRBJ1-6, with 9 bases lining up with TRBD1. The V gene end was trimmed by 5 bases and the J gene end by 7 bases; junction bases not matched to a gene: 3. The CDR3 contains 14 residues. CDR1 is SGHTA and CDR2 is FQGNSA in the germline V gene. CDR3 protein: CASSQQGANSPLHF. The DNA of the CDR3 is TGTGCCAGCAGCCAACAGGGGGCGAATTCACCCCTCCACTTT.

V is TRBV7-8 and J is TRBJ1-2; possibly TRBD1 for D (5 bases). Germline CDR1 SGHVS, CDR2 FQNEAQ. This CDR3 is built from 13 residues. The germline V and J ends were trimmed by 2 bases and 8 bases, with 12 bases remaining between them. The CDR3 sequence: CASSLKGANGYTF. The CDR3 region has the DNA TGTGCCAGCAGCTTAAAAGGGGCCAACGGCTACACCTTC.

This chain's CDR3 is CASSATGTGEQYF. CDR3 bases: TGTGCCAGCAGCGCAACAGGGACCGGCGAGCAGTACTTC. This chain joins TRBV6-5 and TRBJ2-7; maybe TRBD1 (6 bases). The V end lost 6 bases, the J end lost 6 bases, and 15 bases lay between the germline ends. This CDR3 spans 13 amino acids. CDR1 and CDR2 (germline): MNHEY, SVGAGI.

CDR3 DNA sequence: TGTGCCAGCAGTTACATCCAGCTTAAAAACATTCAGTACTTC. Its protein product is CASSYIQLKNIQYF. This chain uses TRBV6-2 or TRBV6-3 with TRBJ2-4; no firm D call. This CDR3 is 14 amino acids long. The V end was cut by 2 bases, the J end by 4 bases, with 9 bases between. The germline V gene has CDR1 MNHEY and CDR2 SVGEGT.

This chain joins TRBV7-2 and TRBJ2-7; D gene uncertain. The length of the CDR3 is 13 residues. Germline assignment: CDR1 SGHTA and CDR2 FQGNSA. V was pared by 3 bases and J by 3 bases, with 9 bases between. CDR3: CASSFGKDYEQYF. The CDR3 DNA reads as TGTGCCAGCAGCTTTGGGAAGGACTACGAGCAGTACTTC. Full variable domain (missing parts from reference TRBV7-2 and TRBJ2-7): GAGVSQSPSNKVTEKGKDVELRCDPISGHTALYWYRQSLGQGLEFLIYFQGNSAPDKSGLPSDRFSAERTGGSVSTLTIQRTQQEDSAVYLCASSFGKDYEQYFGPGTRLTVT.

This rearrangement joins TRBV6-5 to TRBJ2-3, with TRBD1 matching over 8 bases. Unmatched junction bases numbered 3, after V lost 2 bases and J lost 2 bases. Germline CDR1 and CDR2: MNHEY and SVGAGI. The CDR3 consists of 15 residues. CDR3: CASSYDRGDTDTQYF. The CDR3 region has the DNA TGTGCCAGCAGTTACGACAGGGGAGACACAGATACGCAGTATTTT.

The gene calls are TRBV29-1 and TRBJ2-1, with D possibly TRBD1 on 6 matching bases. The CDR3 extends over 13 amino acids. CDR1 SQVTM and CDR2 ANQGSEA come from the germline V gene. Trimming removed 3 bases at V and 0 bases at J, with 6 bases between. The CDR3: CSVEDSSYNEQFF. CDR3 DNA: TGCAGCGTTGAGGACAGCTCCTACAATGAGCAGTTCTTC.

Here the CDR3 reads CASSLNRGSNTGELFF. The DNA for the CDR3 is TGTGCCAGCAGCTTGAACAGGGGATCGAACACCGGGGAGCTGTTTTTT. The rearrangement joins TRBV11-2 to TRBJ2-2, with TRBD1 matching over 7 bases. The CDR3 covers 16 residues. Germline V CDR1 and CDR2: SGHAT, FQNNGV. The V segment lost 3 bases and the J segment 0 bases; nucleotides outside the gene matches: 4.

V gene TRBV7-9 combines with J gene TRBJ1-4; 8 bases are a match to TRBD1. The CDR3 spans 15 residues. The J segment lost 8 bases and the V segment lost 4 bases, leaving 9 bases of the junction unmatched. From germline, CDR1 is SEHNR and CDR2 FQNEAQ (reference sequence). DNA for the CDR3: TGTGCCAGCAGCTCCTGGACAGGGTCTCGGGAAAAACTGTTTTTT. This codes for CASSSWTGSREKLFF.

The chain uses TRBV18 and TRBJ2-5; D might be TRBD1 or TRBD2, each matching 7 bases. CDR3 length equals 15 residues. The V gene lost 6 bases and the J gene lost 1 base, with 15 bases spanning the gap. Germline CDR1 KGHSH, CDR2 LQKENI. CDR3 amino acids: CASSWREGAQETQYF. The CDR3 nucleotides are TGTGCCAGCTCCTGGAGGGAGGGGGCCCAAGAGACCCAGTACTTC. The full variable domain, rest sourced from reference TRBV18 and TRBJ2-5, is NAGVMQNPRHLVRRRGQEARLRCSPMKGHSHVYWYRQLPEEGLKFMVYLQKENIIDESGMPKERFSAEFPKEGPSILRIQQVVRGDSAAYFCASSWREGAQETQYFGPGTRLLVL.

CDR3 nucleotide sequence: TGTGCCAGTAGTATAGATCTCGGGGACAGGACCTATGGCTACACCTTC. Encoded protein: CASSIDLGDRTYGYTF. J is TRBJ1-2 and V is TRBV19; 8 positions agree with TRBD1. CDR1 is LNHDA, CDR2 SQIVND, per germline (reference sequence). J lost 4 bases, V lost 0 bases, and 7 bases had no gene match. The CDR3 covers 16 residues.

CDR3 amino acids: CASSSGHPQNSYNEQFF. DNA of the CDR3: TGTGCCAGTAGTTCTGGACACCCACAGAACTCCTACAATGAGCAGTTCTTC. This rearrangement joins TRBV19 to TRBJ2-1, with D perhaps matching TRBD1 (5 bases). The V and J ends lost 5 bases and 0 bases respectively, with 17 bases between them. CDR1 is LNHDA, CDR2 SQIVND, per germline (reference sequence). This CDR3 spans 17 amino acids.

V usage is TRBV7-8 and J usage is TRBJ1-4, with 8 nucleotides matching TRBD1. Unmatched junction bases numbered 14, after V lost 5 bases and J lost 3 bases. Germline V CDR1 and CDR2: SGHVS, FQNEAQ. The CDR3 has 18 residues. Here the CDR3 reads CASSPQQGVKGSNEKLFF. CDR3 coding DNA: TGTGCCAGCAGCCCACAACAGGGGGTTAAAGGATCTAATGAAAAACTGTTTTTT.

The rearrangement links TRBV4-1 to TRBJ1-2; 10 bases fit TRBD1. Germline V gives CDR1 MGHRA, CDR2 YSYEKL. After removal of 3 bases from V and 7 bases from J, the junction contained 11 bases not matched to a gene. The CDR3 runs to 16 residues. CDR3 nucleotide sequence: TGCGCCAGCAGCCACCCCTGGGACAGGGGTGTTGGTGGCTACACCTTC. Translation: CASSHPWDRGVGGYTF.

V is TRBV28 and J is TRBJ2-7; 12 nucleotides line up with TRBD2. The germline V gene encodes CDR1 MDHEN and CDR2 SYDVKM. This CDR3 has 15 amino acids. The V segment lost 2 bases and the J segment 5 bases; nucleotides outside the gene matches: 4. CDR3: CASSLAASGRDEQYF. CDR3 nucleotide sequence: TGTGCCAGCAGTTTAGCTGCTAGCGGGAGGGACGAGCAGTACTTC.

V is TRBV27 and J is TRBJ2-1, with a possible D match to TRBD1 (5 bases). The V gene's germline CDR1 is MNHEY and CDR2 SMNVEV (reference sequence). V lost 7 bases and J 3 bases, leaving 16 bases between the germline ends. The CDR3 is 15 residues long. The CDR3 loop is CASNPRQPGYNEQFF. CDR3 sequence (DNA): TGTGCCAGCAACCCCAGACAGCCTGGCTACAATGAGCAGTTCTTC.

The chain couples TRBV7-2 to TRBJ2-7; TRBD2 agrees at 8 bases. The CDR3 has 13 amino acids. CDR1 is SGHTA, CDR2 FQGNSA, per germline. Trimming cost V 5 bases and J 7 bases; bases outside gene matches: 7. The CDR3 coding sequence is TGTGCCAGCAGCCCCGGACTAGCCTGGGAGCAGTACTTC. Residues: CASSPGLAWEQYF.

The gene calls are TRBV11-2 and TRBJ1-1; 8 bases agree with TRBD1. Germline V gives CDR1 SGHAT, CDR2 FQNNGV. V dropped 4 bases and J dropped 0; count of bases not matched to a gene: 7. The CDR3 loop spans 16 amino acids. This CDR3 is CASSSRGTGMNTEAFF. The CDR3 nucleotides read TGTGCCAGCAGCTCCCGGGGGACAGGTATGAACACTGAAGCTTTCTTT.

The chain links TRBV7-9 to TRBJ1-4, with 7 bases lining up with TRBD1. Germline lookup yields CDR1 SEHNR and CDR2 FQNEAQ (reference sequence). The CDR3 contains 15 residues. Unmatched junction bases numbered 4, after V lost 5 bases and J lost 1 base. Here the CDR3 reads CASSLTGVTNEKLFF. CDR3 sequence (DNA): TGTGCCAGCAGCCTCACAGGGGTAACTAATGAAAAACTGTTTTTT.